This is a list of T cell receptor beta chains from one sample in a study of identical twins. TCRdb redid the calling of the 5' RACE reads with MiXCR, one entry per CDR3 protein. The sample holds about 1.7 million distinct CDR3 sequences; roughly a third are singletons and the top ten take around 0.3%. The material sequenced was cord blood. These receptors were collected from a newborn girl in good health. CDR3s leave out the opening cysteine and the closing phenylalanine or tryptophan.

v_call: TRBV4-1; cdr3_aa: ASSHSLVAKNIQY
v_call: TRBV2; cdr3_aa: ASKGFEGPEHT
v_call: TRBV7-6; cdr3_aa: ASSRQAGGYT
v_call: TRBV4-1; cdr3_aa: ASSQGFSGSSYNEQF
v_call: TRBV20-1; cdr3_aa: SASSASYNEQF
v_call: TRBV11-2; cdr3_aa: ASSLSLTGGTDTQY
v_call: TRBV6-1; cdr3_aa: ASRREHNQDYEQF
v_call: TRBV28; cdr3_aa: AGSLRGREDQPQH
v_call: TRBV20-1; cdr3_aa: SASYQGNGSPLH
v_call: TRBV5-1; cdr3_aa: ASPGTGGGYT
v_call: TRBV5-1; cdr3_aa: ASSPQLAGKHNEQF
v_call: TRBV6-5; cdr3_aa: ASSAPVTDTQY
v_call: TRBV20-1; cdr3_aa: SARREDHELH
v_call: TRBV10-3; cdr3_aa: AVSRHPQGKDNEQF
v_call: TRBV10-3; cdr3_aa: AISDTGGKDNQPQH
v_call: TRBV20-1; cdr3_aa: SALQGDTQY
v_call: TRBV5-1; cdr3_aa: ASSHGLLQETQY
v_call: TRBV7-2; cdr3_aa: ASSLQGIVEQY
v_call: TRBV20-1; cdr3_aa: SASRTYVTDTQY
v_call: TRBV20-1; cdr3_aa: SAIRTTSSVGYEQY
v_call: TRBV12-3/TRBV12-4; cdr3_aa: ASSLAPGQGNTEAF
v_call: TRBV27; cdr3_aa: ASSLSDPRYYGYT
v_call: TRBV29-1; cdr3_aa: SVEPALNTEAF
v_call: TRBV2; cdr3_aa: ASSTGVASYNEQF
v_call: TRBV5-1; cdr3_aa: ASSLGPQGATDTQY
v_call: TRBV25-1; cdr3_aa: ASSEFRTSGVETQY
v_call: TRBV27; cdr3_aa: ASIAGRGTTSYNEQF
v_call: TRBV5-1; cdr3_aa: ASSFLSDKTYEQY
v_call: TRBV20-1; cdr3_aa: SGGSDYGYT
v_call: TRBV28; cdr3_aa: ASSWAWGSPSNYGYT
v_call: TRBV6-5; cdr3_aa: ASSYLGGRTYSNQPQH
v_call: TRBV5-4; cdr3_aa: ASSPGTSGRSGYNEQF